Below, 3 T cell receptor beta chains from the same sample are listed, as sequenced in a study of cytomegalovirus exposure and HLA in healthy donors. The PCR made use of 60 Vbeta and 13 Jbeta primers. Assay: immunoSEQ multiplex PCR; the TCRdb copy retains only in-frame clones and omits some. The top ten hold about 30% of the sample, which has around 120,000 clones, under 80% seen once. Sequenced sample: PBMCs. All receptors derive from a man aged 55 to 69 in good health and CMV-seropositive.

The rearrangement joins TRBV6-1 to TRBJ1-2, with 11 bases fitting TRBD1. The CDR3 is 16 amino acids. V was pared by 2 bases and J by 3 bases, with 5 bases of the junction left unmatched. Germline-derived CDR1 and CDR2 are MNHNS and SASEGT. The CDR3 region is CASSETGTGGHYGYTF. The CDR3 DNA reads TGTGCCAGCAGTGAAACCGGGACAGGGGGACACTATGGCTACACCTTC.

The chain employs TRBV9 and TRBJ1-3; 8 bases line up with TRBD1. Trimming at V came to 3 bases and at J to 0 bases, leaving 2 bases not matched to a gene. Germline V gene sequence: CDR1 SGDLS, CDR2 YYNGEE. This CDR3 comprises 15 residues. CDR3 coding DNA: TGTGCCAGCAGCGGGGACAGGAGCTCTGGAAACACCATATATTTT. The encoded protein is CASSGDRSSGNTIYF.

Note on this clone: One end of the junction fails to match germline, which may point to a read error. The identical CDR3 is also encoded by other nucleotide sequences in the sample. The chain has TRBV6-1 and TRBJ2-7, with D uncertain. The germline V gene has CDR1 MNHNS and CDR2 SASEGT. The CDR3 runs 12 residues. The CDR3 loop reads CASEVASYEQYF. For the CDR3, the DNA is TGCGCCAGCGAGGTCGCTTCCTACGAGCAGTACTTC.